The T cell receptor beta chain under discussion was sequenced for a study of blood T cell repertoires in COVID-19. Study summary: Collection of acute and convalescent COVID-19 samples took place in the United States, Italy and Spain.

The CDR3 totals 11 residues. CDR1 is MNHEY and CDR2 is SVGAGI in the germline V gene. Unmatched junction bases numbered 9, after V lost 8 bases and J lost 14 bases. Followed longitudinally, the Seattle patients had been enrolled during active infection. Methods used by the authors: Amplified reference gene primers provided the basis for estimating nucleated cell counts. Clones were read by immunoSEQ multiplex PCR, and TCRdb kept only the in-frame ones, dropping some. The V and J calls and the clone size are those of that table, but D and trimming were determined from the DNA. The table shows about 170,000 clones, with roughly 91% occurring only once.

The sequencing sample was made of peripheral blood. The V call is TRBV6-5, the J call TRBJ2-1; 7 bases fit TRBD2. The clonotype comes from a man aged 18 to 30 with COVID-19, enrolled during active disease. In DNA form, the CDR3 reads TGTGCCAGCTCCCAGGGAGGGAGGGAGTTCTTC. Translating gives CASSQGGREFF.